This T cell receptor beta chain was recovered during a study of blood T cell repertoires in COVID-19. Study in general: Both acute and convalescent COVID-19 samples were obtained from the United States, Italy and Spain. PBMCs, B-cell-depleted T cells, or T cells provided the cDNA or gDNA that made up the material.

Unmatched junction bases numbered 18, after V lost 10 bases and J lost 5 bases. This CDR3 spans 18 amino acids. Germline V gene lookup returns CDR1 MNHEY and CDR2 SMNVEV (reference sequence). In the authors' workflow: Nucleated cell number was recorded as an estimate derived from reference gene primer amplification. Assay: immunoSEQ multiplex PCR; the TCRdb copy retains only in-frame clones and omits some. D and trimming come from the DNA, and the V and J calls and clone size come from that table. The data hold around 84,000 clones, with around 87% observed a single time. The chain uses TRBV27 and TRBJ2-5, with 14 bases matching TRBD2. The sample comprised peripheral blood. The TCR sequence derives from an older man with active or convalescent COVID-19. CDR3 coding DNA: TGTGCCACCAAACAGGGACGACTAGCGGGAGGGGACTACGAGACCCAGTACTTC. Translating it yields CATKQGRLAGGDYETQYF.